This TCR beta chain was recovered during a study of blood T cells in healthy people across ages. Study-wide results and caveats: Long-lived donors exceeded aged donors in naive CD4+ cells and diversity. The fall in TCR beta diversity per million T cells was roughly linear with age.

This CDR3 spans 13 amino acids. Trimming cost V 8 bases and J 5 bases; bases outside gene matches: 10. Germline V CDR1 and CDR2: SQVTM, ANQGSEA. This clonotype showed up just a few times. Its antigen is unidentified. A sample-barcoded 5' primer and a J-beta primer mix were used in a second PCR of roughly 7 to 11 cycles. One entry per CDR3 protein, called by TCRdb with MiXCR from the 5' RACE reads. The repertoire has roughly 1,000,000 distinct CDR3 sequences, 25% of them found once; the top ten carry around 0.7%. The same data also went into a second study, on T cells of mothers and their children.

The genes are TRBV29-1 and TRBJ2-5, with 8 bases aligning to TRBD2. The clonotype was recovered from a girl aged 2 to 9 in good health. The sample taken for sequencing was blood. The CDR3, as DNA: TGCAGCCTACCCGGGGGGGGATCGGAGACCCAGTACTTC. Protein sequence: CSLPGGGSETQYF.